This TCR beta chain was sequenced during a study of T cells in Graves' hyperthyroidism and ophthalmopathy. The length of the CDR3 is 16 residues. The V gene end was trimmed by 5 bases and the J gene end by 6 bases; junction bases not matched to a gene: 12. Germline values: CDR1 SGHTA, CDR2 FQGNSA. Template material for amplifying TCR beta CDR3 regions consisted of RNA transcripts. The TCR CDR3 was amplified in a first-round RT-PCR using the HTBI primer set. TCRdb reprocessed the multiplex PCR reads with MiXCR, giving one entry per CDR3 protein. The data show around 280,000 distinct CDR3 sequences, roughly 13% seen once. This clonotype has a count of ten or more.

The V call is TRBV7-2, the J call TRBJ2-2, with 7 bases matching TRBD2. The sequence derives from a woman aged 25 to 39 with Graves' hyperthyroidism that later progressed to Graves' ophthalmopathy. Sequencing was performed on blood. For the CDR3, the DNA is TGTGCCAGCAGCCTCCCCGGACTAGGGGCCGCCGGGGAGCTGTTTTTT. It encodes CASSLPGLGAAGELFF.